The 15 T cell receptor beta chains reported below all come from one sample, sequenced in a study of vaccination and CD4 T cells after COVID-19. The Oncomine TCR Beta short-read assay was applied to DNA of cultured CD4+ T cells. From the PCR reads, TCRdb called clonotypes with MiXCR, one entry per CDR3 protein. The sample has some 11,000 distinct CDR3 sequences, roughly 66% seen once. No antigen is known for these receptors. Specified treatment: roughly ten-day PBMC culture with coronavirus spike peptide pools or control peptides (ViraFEST assay). The specimen sequenced was CD4+ T cells from blood, cultured in vitro. The source is a human donor who had recovered from COVID-19.

V usage is TRBV20-1 and J usage is TRBJ1-5, with D unresolved. This CDR3 is built from 15 residues. CDR1 DFQATT and CDR2 SNEGSKA come from the germline V gene (reference sequence). Trimming pared 3 bases from V and 3 bases from J, leaving 15 bases between. The CDR3 is CSASSIAKSNQPQHF. The CDR3, as DNA: TGCAGTGCTAGTTCCATAGCAAAATCCAATCAGCCCCAGCATTTT.

The gene calls are TRBV6-1 and TRBJ1-5; no clear D. The CDR3 loop spans 18 amino acids. The germline V gene has CDR1 MNHNS and CDR2 SASEGT. V was trimmed by 5 bases and J by 5 bases, leaving 25 bases between them. CDR3 in DNA: TGTGCCAGCAGTCCTGGAATAGTAAAGACGCGGCGGTATCAGCCCCAGCATTTT. Translated: CASSPGIVKTRRYQPQHF.

The chain recombines TRBV7-3 with TRBJ2-2; TRBD1 aligns across 9 bases. The CDR3 sequence is 15 residues long. The V gene's germline CDR1 is SGHTA and CDR2 FQGTGA. Unmatched junction bases numbered 1, after V lost 0 bases and J lost 5 bases. The CDR3, as DNA: TGTGCCAGCAGCTTAACGGGACAGGGAACCGGGGAGCTGTTTTTT. Its translation: CASSLTGQGTGELFF.

This clonotype showed up just a few times. CDR3 sequence reads: CSARGIDHEQFF. The CDR3 nucleotides read TGCAGTGCTAGAGGAATAGACCATGAGCAGTTCTTC. The chain carries TRBV20-1 and TRBJ2-1, with D hard to call. Per the germline V gene, CDR1 is DFQATT and CDR2 is SNEGSKA (reference sequence). With 1 base removed from V and 8 bases from J, the gap between germline ends came to 9 bases. This CDR3 spans 12 amino acids.

This chain connects TRBV7-2 to TRBJ2-7; D possibly uses TRBD1 or TRBD2 (5 bases each). Germline V gene lookup returns CDR1 SGHTA and CDR2 FQGNSA. Trimming cost V 1 base and J 5 bases, with 21 bases left between them. CDR3 length: 17 residues. CDR3 loop: CASSLVVFVGAVDEQYF. CDR3 in DNA: TGTGCCAGCAGCTTAGTAGTCTTTGTCGGGGCAGTAGACGAGCAGTACTTC. Complete variable domain (other parts from reference TRBV7-2 and TRBJ2-7): GAGVSQSPSNKVTEKGKDVELRCDPISGHTALYWYRQSLGQGLEFLIYFQGNSAPDKSGLPSDRFSAERTGGSVSTLTIQRTQQEDSAVYLCASSLVVFVGAVDEQYFGPGTRLTVT.

This clonotype was observed a handful of times. The chain combines TRBV6-5 with TRBJ2-7; 7 bases are a match to TRBD2. Germline V lookup: CDR1 MNHEY, CDR2 SVGAGI. Trimming removed 2 bases from V and 5 bases from J; junction bases left unmatched: 6. The CDR3 is 14 residues long. CDR3 amino acids: CASSYLREKDEQYF. The CDR3 DNA reads as TGTGCCAGCAGTTACCTGCGGGAGAAGGACGAGCAGTACTTC.

This clonotype has only one observation. V and J are TRBV20-1 and TRBJ2-7; TRBD1 or TRBD2 may be the D gene (5 bases each). Trimming removed 5 bases at V and 2 bases at J, with 13 bases between. CDR1 is DFQATT and CDR2 is SNEGSKA in the germline V gene (reference sequence). The CDR3 sequence is 13 residues long. The CDR3 spells CSARDGITYEQYF. CDR3 in DNA: TGCAGTGCTCGGGACGGGATCACCTACGAGCAGTACTTC.

This chain links TRBV30 with TRBJ2-3; D possibly corresponds to TRBD1 (5 bases). From germline, CDR1 is GTSNPN and CDR2 SVGIG (reference sequence). Trimming took off 3 bases at V and 1 base at J, with 8 bases between the two ends. The CDR3 totals 13 residues. CDR3 in amino acids: CAWRGQGTDTQYF. CDR3 nucleotide sequence: TGTGCCTGGAGGGGGCAGGGCACAGATACGCAGTATTTT.

This clonotype was recorded a few times. The chain uses TRBV7-2 and TRBJ2-3, with 8 bases lining up with TRBD2. The CDR3 runs to 16 residues. Germline trimming cut 2 bases from V and 5 bases from J; bases unmatched to any gene: 9. Germline V lookup: CDR1 SGHTA, CDR2 FQGNSA. As DNA, the CDR3 is TGTGCCAGCAGCTTACGGCCGGGACTAGAAGGAGATACGCAGTATTTT. This encodes CASSLRPGLEGDTQYF.

This clonotype was detected a few times. The chain employs TRBV12-3 or TRBV12-4 and TRBJ1-2; D gene uncertain. The CDR3 extends over 14 amino acids. V was pared by 4 bases and J by 4 bases, with 13 bases between. The CDR3 loop is CASSSRQPSYGYTF. In DNA, the CDR3 is TGTGCCAGCAGTTCCCGCCAACCGAGCTATGGCTACACCTTC.

This clonotype was counted a few times. CDR3 sequence (DNA): TGTGCCAGCAGTTTGGGCACCGGGGAGCTGTTTTTT. This translates into CASSLGTGELFF. The chain joins TRBV27 to TRBJ2-2; no firm D call. Germline lookup yields CDR1 MNHEY and CDR2 SMNVEV (reference sequence). The CDR3 covers 12 residues. The V end was cut by 3 bases, the J end by 4 bases, with 3 bases between.

The J gene is TRBJ2-6, the V gene TRBV27; TRBD1 is a possible D gene (5 bases). The CDR3 is 15 residues long. The V end lost 9 bases, the J end lost 0 bases, and 12 bases lay between the germline ends. Germline V gene sequence: CDR1 MNHEY, CDR2 SMNVEV (reference sequence). The DNA of the CDR3 is TGTGCCAGTCAGGGTCCCCCCTCTGGGGCCAACGTCCTGACTTTC. The encoded protein is CASQGPPSGANVLTF.

V gene TRBV4-1 combines with J gene TRBJ2-1; 9 nucleotides agree with TRBD1. The J segment lost 6 bases and the V segment lost 2 bases, leaving 8 bases of the junction unmatched. CDR3 length: 16 residues. In germline, CDR1 is MGHRA, CDR2 YSYEKL. The CDR3 DNA sequence: TGCGCCAGCAGCCAACCCCGGGACAGGGCAAGCAATGAGCAGTTCTTC. This encodes CASSQPRDRASNEQFF.

The CDR3 here is CASRKFLDKGNQPQHF. DNA for the CDR3: TGCGCCAGCCGGAAATTTCTGGACAAGGGGAATCAGCCCCAGCATTTT. This chain uses TRBV4-1 with TRBJ1-5; D may be TRBD1 (5 bases). CDR1 and CDR2 from the germline V gene are MGHRA and YSYEKL. This CDR3 contains 16 residues. Trimming shortened V by 8 bases and J by 4 bases, and 21 bases separated the two germline ends.

The chain couples TRBV20-1 to TRBJ2-1; 8 positions agree with TRBD2. Germline V CDR1 and CDR2: DFQATT, SNEGSKA (reference sequence). V gave up 0 bases and J gave up 6 bases; unmatched junction bases: 10. This CDR3 spans 16 amino acids. The DNA for the CDR3 is TGCAGTGCTAGAGATCTTGGGACTAGTTATAGCAATGAGCAGTTCTTC. As protein: CSARDLGTSYSNEQFF.